This T cell receptor (beta chain) was observed in a study of cytomegalovirus exposure and HLA in healthy donors. Study-level background: Earlier, 95 million to 140 million unique TCR beta sequences were recovered from some 200 million T cells by an analysis. Study-wide results and limits: A further, later analysis showed that HLA-associated TCR beta chains (compared with equally common others) were more clonally expanded. According to reports, the classifier identified cytomegalovirus status with high specificity and sensitivity. According to the study, around 150 TCR beta chains were cytomegalovirus-associated.

With respect to this clone: What it binds is unknown.

Primers included in the PCR were 60 Vbeta and 13 Jbeta primers. Using immunoSEQ multiplex PCR, the repertoire was profiled, and TCRdb retains in-frame clones only, with some absent. The sample consists of under 200,000 clones, 82% of them appearing once. The V end lost 7 bases, the J end lost 3 bases, and 13 bases lay between the germline ends. The V gene's germline CDR1 is SGHRS and CDR2 YFSETQ. The CDR3 runs 13 residues. The chain uses TRBV5-1 and TRBJ2-5; D gene ambiguous. The sample comprised PBMCs. This clonotype was sampled from a girl aged 10 to 17 in good health and CMV-seropositive. The DNA of the CDR3 is TGCGCCAGCCGATTTCTAGGAGAAGAGACCCAGTACTTC. Its translation: CASRFLGEETQYF.